This T cell receptor (beta chain) was identified in a study of shared clonotypes between healthy human individuals. The overall study: Two women and a few men aged 18 to 49 served as donors.

As defined, naive CD8 cells were CD45RO-negative and positively selected for CCR7, with terminally differentiated effector memory CD45RA+ cells excluded. Healthy HIV-negative adults with no recent acute infections or vaccinations were recruited as donors. Germline V gives CDR1 LNHNV, CDR2 YYDKDF (reference sequence). With V trimmed by 1 base and J by 5 bases, 8 bases remained unmatched. CDR3 length equals 17 residues. Original handling: Filtering was not the same, since immunoSEQ gave junction-only sequences without quality scores. The data were produced by immunoSEQ multiplex PCR, yet TCRdb's version contains in-frame clones alone and is incomplete. D and trimming were read from the DNA, whereas the V and J calls and clone size are those reported in that table. The data contain some 2 million clones, less than 95% of them singletons.

The sequenced sample was naive CD8+ T cells sorted from blood. The sequence was collected from a man aged 18 to 35 in good health. The chain is built from TRBV15 and TRBJ2-3, with 11 bases matching TRBD2. The CDR3 spells CATSRGAGTSGGDTQYF. In DNA form, the CDR3 reads TGTGCCACCAGCAGAGGGGCCGGGACTAGCGGAGGAGATACGCAGTATTTT.